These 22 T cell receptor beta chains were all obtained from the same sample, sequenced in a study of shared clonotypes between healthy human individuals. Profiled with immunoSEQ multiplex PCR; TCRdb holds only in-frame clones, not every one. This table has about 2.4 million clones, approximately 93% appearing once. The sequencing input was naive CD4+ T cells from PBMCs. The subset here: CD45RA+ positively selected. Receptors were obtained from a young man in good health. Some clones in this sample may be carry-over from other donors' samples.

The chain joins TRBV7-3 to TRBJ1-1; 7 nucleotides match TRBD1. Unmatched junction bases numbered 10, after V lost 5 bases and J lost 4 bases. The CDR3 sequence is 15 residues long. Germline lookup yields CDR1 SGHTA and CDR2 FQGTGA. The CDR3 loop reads CASSDQQGSGTEAFF. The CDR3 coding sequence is TGTGCCAGCAGCGACCAACAGGGGTCGGGCACTGAAGCTTTCTTT.

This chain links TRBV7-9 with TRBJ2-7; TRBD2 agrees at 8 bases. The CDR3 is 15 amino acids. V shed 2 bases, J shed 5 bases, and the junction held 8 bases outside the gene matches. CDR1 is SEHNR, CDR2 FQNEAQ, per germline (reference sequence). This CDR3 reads CASSLTTGGPNEQYF. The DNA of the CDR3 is TGTGCCAGCAGCTTAACGACGGGAGGGCCCAACGAGCAGTACTTC.

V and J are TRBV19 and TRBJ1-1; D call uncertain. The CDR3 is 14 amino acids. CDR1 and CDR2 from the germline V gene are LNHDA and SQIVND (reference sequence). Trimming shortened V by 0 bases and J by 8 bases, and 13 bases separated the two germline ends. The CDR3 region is CASSIDRKAKEAFF. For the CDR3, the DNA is TGTGCCAGTAGTATAGATCGGAAAGCCAAAGAAGCTTTCTTT.

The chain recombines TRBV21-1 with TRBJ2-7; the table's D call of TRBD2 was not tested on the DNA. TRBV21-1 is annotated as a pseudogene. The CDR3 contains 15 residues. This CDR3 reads CASSKGRTNSYEQYF. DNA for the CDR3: TGTGCCAGCAGCAAAGGCAGGACTAACTCCTACGAGCAGTACTTC.

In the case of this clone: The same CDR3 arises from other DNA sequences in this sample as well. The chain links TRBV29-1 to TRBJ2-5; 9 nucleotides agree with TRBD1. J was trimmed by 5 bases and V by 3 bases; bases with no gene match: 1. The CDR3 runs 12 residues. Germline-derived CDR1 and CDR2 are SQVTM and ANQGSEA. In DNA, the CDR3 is TGCAGCGTTGAGGGGACAGGGGAGACCCAGTACTTC. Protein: CSVEGTGETQYF.

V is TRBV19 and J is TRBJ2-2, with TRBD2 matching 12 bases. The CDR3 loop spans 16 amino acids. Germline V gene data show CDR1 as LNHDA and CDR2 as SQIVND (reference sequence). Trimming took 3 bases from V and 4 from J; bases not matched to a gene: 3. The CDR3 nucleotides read TGTGCCAGTAGTATTAGACTAGCGGGAGTCACCGGGGAGCTGTTTTTT. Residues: CASSIRLAGVTGELFF. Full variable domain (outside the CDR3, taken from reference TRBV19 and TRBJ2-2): DGGITQSPKYLFRKEGQNVTLSCEQNLNHDAMYWYRQDPGQGLRLIYYSQIVNDFQKGDIAEGYSVSREKKESFPLTVTSAQKNPTAFYLCASSIRLAGVTGELFFGEGSRLTVL.

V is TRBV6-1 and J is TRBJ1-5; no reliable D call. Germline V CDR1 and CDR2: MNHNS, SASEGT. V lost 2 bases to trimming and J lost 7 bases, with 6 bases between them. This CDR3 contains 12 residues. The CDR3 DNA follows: TGTGCCAGCAGTGAACAGGTCCAGCCCCAGCATTTT. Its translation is CASSEQVQPQHF.

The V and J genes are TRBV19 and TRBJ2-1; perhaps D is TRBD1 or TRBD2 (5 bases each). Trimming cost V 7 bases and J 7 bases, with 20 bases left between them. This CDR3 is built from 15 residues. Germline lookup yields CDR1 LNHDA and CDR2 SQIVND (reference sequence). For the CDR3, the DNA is TGTGCCAGTAATCGGGTGGGGGATACTTGGAATGAGCAGTTCTTC. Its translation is CASNRVGDTWNEQFF.

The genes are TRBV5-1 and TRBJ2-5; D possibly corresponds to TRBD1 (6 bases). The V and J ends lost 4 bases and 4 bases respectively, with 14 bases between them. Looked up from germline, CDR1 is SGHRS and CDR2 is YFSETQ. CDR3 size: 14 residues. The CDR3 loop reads CASSGSGDRETQYF. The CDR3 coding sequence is TGCGCCAGCAGCGGCTCAGGGGATCGAGAGACCCAGTACTTC.

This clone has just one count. The CDR3 DNA sequence: TGTGCCAGCAGCAAGGACGGAGCGACGGGTGGCTACACCTTC. Protein: CASSKDGATGGYTF. The chain employs TRBV9 and TRBJ1-2; D not certain. Germline-derived CDR1 and CDR2 are SGDLS and YYNGEE. Trimming shortened V by 4 bases and J by 7 bases, and 17 bases separated the two germline ends. This CDR3 region has 14 residues.

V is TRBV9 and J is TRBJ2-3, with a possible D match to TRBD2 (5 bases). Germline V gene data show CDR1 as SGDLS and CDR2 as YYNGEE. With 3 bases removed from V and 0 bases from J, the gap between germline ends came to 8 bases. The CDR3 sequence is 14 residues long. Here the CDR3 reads CASSATSSTDTQYF. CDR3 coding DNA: TGTGCCAGCAGCGCCACTAGTAGCACAGATACGCAGTATTTT. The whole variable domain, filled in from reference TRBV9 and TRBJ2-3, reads DSGVTQTPKHLITATGQRVTLRCSPRSGDLSVYWYQQSLDQGLQFLIQYYNGEERAKGNILERFSAQQFPDLHSELNLSSLELGDSALYFCASSATSSTDTQYFGPGTRLTVL.

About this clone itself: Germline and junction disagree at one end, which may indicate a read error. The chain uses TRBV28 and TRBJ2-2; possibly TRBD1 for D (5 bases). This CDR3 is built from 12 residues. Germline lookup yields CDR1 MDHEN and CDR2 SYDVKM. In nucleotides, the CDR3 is TGTGCCGGCAGCTGGGGCTGGGGAGAGCTGTTTTTT. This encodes CAGSWGWGELFF.

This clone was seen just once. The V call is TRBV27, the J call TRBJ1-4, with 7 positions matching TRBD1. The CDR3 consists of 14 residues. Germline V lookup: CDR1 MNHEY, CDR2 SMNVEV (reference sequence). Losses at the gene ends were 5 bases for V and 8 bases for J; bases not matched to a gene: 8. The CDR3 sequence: CASSGTVSPEKLFF. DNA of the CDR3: TGTGCCAGCAGTGGGACAGTAAGCCCCGAAAAACTGTTTTTT.

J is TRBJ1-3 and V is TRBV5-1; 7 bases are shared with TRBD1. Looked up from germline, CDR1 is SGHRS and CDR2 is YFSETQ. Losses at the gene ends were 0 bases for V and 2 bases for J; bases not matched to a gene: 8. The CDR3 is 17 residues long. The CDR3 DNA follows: TGCGCCAGCAGCTTGGATCCCGACGACAGGGCTGGAAACACCATATATTTT. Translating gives CASSLDPDDRAGNTIYF.

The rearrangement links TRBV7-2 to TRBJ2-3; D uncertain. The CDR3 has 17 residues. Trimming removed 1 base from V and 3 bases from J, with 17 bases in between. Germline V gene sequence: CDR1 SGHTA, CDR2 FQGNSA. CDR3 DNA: TGTGCCAGCAGCTTAGTTGTGGGCCCACTGGTAACAGATACGCAGTATTTT. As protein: CASSLVVGPLVTDTQYF.

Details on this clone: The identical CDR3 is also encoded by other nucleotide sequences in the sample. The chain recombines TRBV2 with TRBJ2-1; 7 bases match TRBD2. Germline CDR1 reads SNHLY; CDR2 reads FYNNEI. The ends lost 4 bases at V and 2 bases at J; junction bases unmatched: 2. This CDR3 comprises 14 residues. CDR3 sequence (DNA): TGTGCCAGCAGTGCTCTAGCGGCCTACAATGAGCAGTTCTTC. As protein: CASSALAAYNEQFF.

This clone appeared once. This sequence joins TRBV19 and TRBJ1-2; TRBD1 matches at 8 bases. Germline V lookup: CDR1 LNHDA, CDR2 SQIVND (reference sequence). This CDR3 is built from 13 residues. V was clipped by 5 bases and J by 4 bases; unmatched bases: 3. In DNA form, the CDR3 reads TGTGCCAGTAGTCTCGGACAGGGCTATGGCTACACCTTC. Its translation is CASSLGQGYGYTF.

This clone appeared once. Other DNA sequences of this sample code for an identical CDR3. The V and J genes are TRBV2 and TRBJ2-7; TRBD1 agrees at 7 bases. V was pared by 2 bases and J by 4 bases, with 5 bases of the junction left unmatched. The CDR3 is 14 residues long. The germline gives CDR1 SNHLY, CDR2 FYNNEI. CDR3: CASSEQGGGYEQYF. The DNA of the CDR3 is TGTGCCAGCAGTGAACAAGGGGGCGGTTACGAGCAGTACTTC.

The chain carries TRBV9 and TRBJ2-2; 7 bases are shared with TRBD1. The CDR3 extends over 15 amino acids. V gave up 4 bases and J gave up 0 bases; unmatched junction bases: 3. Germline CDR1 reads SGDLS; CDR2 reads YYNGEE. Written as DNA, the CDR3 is TGTGCCAGCAGCTACAGGGGAGCGAACACCGGGGAGCTGTTTTTT. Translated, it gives CASSYRGANTGELFF.

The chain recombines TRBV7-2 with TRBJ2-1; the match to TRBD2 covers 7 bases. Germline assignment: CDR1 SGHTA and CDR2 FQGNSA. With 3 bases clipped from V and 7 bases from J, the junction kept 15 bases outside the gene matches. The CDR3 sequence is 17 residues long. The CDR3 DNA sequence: TGTGCCAGCAGCTTTCAGCGGGACTCGTATATGGGGAATGAGCAGTTCTTC. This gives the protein CASSFQRDSYMGNEQFF.

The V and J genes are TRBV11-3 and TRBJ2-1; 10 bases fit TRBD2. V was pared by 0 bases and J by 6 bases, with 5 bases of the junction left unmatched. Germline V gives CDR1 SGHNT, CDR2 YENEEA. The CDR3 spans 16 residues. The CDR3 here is CASSLDTSGALNEQFF. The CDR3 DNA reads TGTGCCAGCAGCTTAGACACTAGCGGGGCTCTCAATGAGCAGTTCTTC.

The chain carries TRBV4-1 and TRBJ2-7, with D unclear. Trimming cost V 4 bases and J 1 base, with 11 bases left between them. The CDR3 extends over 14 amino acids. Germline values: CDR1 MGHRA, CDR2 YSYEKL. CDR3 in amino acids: CASSLYVRSYEQYF. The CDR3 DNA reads TGCGCCAGCAGCCTATACGTCCGATCCTACGAGCAGTACTTC.